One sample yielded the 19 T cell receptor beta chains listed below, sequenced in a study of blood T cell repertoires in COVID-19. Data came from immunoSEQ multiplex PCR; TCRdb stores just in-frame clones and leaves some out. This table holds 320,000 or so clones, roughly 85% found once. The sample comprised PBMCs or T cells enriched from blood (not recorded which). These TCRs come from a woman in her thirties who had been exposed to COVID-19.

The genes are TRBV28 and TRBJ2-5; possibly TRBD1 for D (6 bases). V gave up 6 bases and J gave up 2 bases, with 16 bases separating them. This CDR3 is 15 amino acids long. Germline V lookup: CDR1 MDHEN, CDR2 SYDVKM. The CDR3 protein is CASSTGTRGQETQYF. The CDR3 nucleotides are TGTGCCAGCAGCACCGGGACAAGGGGGCAAGAGACCCAGTACTTC.

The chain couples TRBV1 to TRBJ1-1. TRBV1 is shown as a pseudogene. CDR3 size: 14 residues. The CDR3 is CTSSQGGGGSEAFF. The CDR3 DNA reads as TGCACCAGCAGCCAAGGTGGAGGTGGCTCTGAAGCTTTCTTT.

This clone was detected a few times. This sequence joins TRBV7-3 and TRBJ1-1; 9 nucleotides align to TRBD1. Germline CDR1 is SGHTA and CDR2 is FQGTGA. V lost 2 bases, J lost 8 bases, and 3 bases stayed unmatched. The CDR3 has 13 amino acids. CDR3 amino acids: CASSLGGTGEAFF. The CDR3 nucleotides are TGTGCCAGCAGCTTAGGCGGGACAGGGGAAGCTTTCTTT.

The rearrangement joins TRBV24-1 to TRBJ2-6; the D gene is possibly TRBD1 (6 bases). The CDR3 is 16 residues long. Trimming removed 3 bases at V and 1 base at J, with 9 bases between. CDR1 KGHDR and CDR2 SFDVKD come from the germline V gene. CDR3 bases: TGTGCCACCAGTGATGCTACAGGGTCTGGGGCCAACGTCCTGACTTTC. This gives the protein CATSDATGSGANVLTF.

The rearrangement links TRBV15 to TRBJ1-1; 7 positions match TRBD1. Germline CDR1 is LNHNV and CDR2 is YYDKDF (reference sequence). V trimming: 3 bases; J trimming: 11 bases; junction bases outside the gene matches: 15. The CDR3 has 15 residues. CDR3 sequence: CATSSEDRALYAAFF. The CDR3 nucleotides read TGTGCCACCAGCAGCGAAGACAGGGCCCTATACGCGGCTTTCTTT.

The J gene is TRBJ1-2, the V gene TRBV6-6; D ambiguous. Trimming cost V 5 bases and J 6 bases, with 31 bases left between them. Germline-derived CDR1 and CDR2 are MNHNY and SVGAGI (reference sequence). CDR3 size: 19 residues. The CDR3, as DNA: TGTGCCAGCAGTCCTCCACCACAAGTTAGAACCGCTATGGAGGATGGCTACACCTTC. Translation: CASSPPPQVRTAMEDGYTF.

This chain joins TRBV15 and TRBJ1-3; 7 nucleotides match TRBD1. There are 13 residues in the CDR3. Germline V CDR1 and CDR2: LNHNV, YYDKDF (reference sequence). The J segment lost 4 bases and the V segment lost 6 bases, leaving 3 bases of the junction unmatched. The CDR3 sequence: CATSAGGGNTIYF. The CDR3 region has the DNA TGTGCCACCAGTGCAGGGGGAGGAAACACCATATATTTT.

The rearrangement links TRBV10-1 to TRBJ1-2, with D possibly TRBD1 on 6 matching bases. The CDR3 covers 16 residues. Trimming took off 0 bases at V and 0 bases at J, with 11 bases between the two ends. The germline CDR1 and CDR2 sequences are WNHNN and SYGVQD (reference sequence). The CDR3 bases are TGCGCCAGCAGTGAGTCCTACGGACAGACTAACTATGGCTACACCTTC. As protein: CASSESYGQTNYGYTF.

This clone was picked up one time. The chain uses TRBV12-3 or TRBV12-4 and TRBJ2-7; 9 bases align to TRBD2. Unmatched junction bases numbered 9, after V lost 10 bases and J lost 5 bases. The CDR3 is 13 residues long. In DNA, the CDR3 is TGTGCCACCAAAAAGCGGGAGGAACACGAGCAGTACTTC. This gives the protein CATKKREEHEQYF.

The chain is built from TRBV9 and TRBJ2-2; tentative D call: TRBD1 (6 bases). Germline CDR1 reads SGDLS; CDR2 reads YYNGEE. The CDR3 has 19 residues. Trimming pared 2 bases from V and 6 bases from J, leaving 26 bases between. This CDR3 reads CASSVDLWGHQARAGELFF. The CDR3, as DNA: TGTGCCAGCAGCGTTGACTTGTGGGGACACCAAGCGAGAGCCGGGGAGCTGTTTTTT.

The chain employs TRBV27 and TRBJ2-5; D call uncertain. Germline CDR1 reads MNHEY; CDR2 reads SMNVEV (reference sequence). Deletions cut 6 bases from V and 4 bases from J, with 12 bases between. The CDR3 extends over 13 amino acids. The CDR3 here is CASRNSWAETQYF. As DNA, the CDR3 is TGTGCCAGCAGGAACAGTTGGGCAGAGACCCAGTACTTC.

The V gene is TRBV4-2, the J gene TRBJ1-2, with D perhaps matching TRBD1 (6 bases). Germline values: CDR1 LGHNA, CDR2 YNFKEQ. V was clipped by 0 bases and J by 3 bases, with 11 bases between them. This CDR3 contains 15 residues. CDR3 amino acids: CASSQEPTGDYGYTF. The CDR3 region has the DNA TGTGCCAGCAGCCAAGAACCGACAGGCGACTATGGCTACACCTTC.

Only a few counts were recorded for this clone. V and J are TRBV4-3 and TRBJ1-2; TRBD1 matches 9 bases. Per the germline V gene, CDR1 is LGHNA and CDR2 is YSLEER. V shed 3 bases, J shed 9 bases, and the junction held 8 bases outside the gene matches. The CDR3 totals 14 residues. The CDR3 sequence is CASSQLDRGSRYTF. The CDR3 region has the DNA TGCGCCAGCAGCCAGCTTGACAGGGGGTCGCGCTACACCTTC.

The CDR3, as DNA: TGTGCCAGCAGCTTGGCGTCTACCAATCAGCCCCAGCATTTT. This codes for CASSLASTNQPQHF. The rearrangement joins TRBV5-6 to TRBJ1-5; D remains ambiguous. This CDR3 contains 14 residues. In germline, CDR1 is SGHDT, CDR2 YYEEEE. V lost 0 bases to trimming and J lost 3 bases, with 7 bases between them.

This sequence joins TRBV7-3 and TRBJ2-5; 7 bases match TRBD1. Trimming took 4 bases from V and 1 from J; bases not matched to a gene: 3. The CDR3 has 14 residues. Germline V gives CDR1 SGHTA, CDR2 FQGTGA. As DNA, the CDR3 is TGTGCCAGCAGCTCGACAGGGACCCAAGAGACCCAGTACTTC. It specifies CASSSTGTQETQYF.

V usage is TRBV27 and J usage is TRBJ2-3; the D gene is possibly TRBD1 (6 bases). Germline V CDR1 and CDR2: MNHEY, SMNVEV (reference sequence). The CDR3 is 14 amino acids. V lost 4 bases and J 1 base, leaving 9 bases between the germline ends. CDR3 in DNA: TGTGCCAGCAGTTCCAGGGGCCGCACAGATACGCAGTATTTT. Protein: CASSSRGRTDTQYF.

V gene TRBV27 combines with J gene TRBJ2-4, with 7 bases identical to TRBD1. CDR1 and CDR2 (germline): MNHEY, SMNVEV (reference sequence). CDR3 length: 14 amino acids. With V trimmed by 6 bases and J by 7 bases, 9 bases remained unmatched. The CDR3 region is CASSSGTAWNIQYF. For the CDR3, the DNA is TGTGCCAGCAGCTCCGGGACAGCCTGGAACATTCAGTACTTC.

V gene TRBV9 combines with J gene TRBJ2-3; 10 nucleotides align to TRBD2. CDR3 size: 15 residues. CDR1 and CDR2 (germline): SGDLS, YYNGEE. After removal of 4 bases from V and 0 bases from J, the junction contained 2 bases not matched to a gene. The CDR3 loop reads CASSPTSGSTDTQYF. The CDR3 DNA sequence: TGTGCCAGCAGCCCGACTAGCGGGAGCACAGATACGCAGTATTTT.

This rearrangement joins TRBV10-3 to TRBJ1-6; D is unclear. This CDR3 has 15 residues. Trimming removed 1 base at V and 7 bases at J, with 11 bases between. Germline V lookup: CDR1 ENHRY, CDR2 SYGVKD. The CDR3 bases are TGTGCCATCAGTGAGTTTTGGAGGGCGAATTCACCCCTCCACTTT. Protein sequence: CAISEFWRANSPLHF.